This T cell receptor beta chain was captured in a study of OX40 agonist ivuxolimab in advanced cancers. Turning to the study itself: Every patient in dose escalation had hepatocellular carcinoma, melanoma, renal cell or head and neck cancer. Three patients, one with hepatocellular carcinoma and two with cutaneous melanoma, responded partially. Broader study findings: Expanded peripheral T cells had an undetermined antigen specificity.

CDR3 length: 16 residues. In germline, CDR1 is MGHDK, CDR2 SYGVNS. V was shortened by 5 bases and J by 2 bases, with 16 bases between the two germline ends. As for this clone: Its antigen is currently unknown.

Some clones are missing from TCRdb's copy, which holds only in-frame ones; the method was immunoSEQ multiplex PCR. The sample includes tens of thousands of clones, nearly 90% of them seen just once. Sequenced here: CD4+ or CD8+ T cells sorted from blood, sampled in a trial of the OX40 agonist ivuxolimab. The sequence was obtained from an adult with an advanced solid tumor such as melanoma, head and neck, liver or kidney cancer. This chain joins TRBV25-1 and TRBJ1-5; D is unclear. This CDR3 is CASSPDGRVGNQPQHF. CDR3 coding DNA: TGTGCCAGCAGTCCCGACGGTAGGGTCGGCAATCAGCCCCAGCATTTT.